Shown below are 9 T cell receptor beta chains from a single sample sequenced in a study of post-analysis software for immune sequencing data. General study points: The five TRBV segments detected at higher frequency in patients than in controls included TRBV5-6, TRBV5-1 and TRBV20-1.

Their recognized antigens are unknown. Sequencing libraries made from TCR beta cDNA carried unique molecular identifiers. Each CDR3 protein is one row after TCRdb ran MiXCR on the PCR reads. The sample contains about 770,000 distinct CDR3 sequences, roughly 50% of which appear only once. Sample: blood. The receptors were gathered from a girl aged 5-17 years with multiple sclerosis.

The chain employs TRBV5-1 and TRBJ2-7; 9 positions match TRBD2. Unmatched junction bases numbered 11, after V lost 3 bases and J lost 1 base. CDR3 size: 17 residues. Germline CDR1 SGHRS, CDR2 YFSETQ. CDR3 DNA sequence: TGCGCCAGCAGCTCGTCGACCGGGACTAGCCGTTCCTACGAGCAGTACTTC. Residues: CASSSSTGTSRSYEQYF. Drawing the rest from reference TRBV5-1 and TRBJ2-7, the complete variable domain is KAGVTQTPRYLIKTRGQQVTLSCSPISGHRSVSWYQQTPGQGLQFLFEYFSETQRNKGNFPGRFSGRQFSNSRSEMNVSTLELGDSALYLCASSSSTGTSRSYEQYFGPGTRLTVT.

The V call is TRBV20-1, the J call TRBJ2-7; perhaps TRBD2 as D (6 bases). V was trimmed by 6 bases and J by 4 bases, leaving 19 bases between them. Per the germline V gene, CDR1 is DFQATT and CDR2 is SNEGSKA (reference sequence). The CDR3 is 14 residues long. The CDR3 nucleotides are TGCAGTGCAACCGGGACTTCCTCTTATTACGAGCAGTACTTC. Translating gives CSATGTSSYYEQYF.

There are many counts of this clonotype. The chain couples TRBV12-3 or TRBV12-4 to TRBJ2-3; 7 nucleotides line up with TRBD2. The ends lost 6 bases at V and 4 bases at J; junction bases unmatched: 7. The length of the CDR3 is 14 residues. The CDR3 loop reads CASSHGRRADTQYF. The CDR3, as DNA: TGTGCCAGCAGCCACGGGAGGCGAGCAGATACGCAGTATTTT.

This chain uses TRBV5-1 with TRBJ2-5, with 8 bases lining up with TRBD2. The trim removed 4 bases at V and 5 bases at J, leaving 10 bases unmatched. Per the germline V gene, CDR1 is SGHRS and CDR2 is YFSETQ. The CDR3 has 15 residues. The CDR3 spells CASSTRIAGTETQYF. The CDR3 nucleotides read TGCGCCAGCAGCACCCGGATAGCGGGAACTGAGACCCAGTACTTC.

The chain has TRBV7-9 and TRBJ2-4; TRBD1 matches at 7 bases. Germline CDR1 is SEHNR and CDR2 is FQNEAQ (reference sequence). This CDR3 comprises 16 residues. V lost 4 bases, J lost 0 bases, and 6 bases stayed unmatched. The CDR3 reads CASSSGTEIAKNIQYF. CDR3 sequence (DNA): TGTGCCAGCAGCTCGGGGACAGAAATAGCCAAAAACATTCAGTACTTC.

This clonotype was counted a few times. This chain links TRBV20-1 with TRBJ2-1, with D perhaps matching TRBD2 (6 bases). The CDR3 contains 14 residues. V was pared by 3 bases and J by 2 bases, with 11 bases between. CDR1 DFQATT and CDR2 SNEGSKA come from the germline V gene (reference sequence). CDR3 region: CSARGLFTYNEQFF. The CDR3 DNA reads as TGCAGTGCTAGGGGACTTTTTACCTACAATGAGCAGTTCTTC.

J is TRBJ1-5 and V is TRBV6-1, with D possibly TRBD1 on 5 matching bases. The CDR3 has 15 amino acids. Per the germline V gene, CDR1 is MNHNS and CDR2 is SASEGT. V was clipped by 3 bases and J by 0 bases, with 9 bases between them. This chain's CDR3 is CASSEQGVSNQPQHF. DNA of the CDR3: TGTGCCAGCAGTGAGCAGGGTGTTAGCAATCAGCCCCAGCATTTT.

J is TRBJ2-7 and V is TRBV12-3 or TRBV12-4; 8 bases are shared with TRBD1. With V trimmed by 3 bases and J by 1 base, 5 bases remained unmatched. CDR3 length: 15 residues. DNA of the CDR3: TGTGCCAGCAGTTTCCGGACAGGGCGTTCCTACGAGCAGTACTTC. This codes for CASSFRTGRSYEQYF.

The CDR3 sequence: CASSQRDSPKEKLFF. CDR3 nucleotides: TGCGCCAGCAGCCAACGGGACAGCCCGAAAGAAAAACTGTTTTTT. The J gene is TRBJ1-4, the V gene TRBV4-3; 7 bases line up with TRBD1. V was clipped by 2 bases and J by 8 bases; unmatched bases: 8. The CDR3 length is 15 residues. Germline V gene lookup returns CDR1 LGHNA and CDR2 YSLEER.